These 10 T cell receptor beta chains were sequenced from one sample in a study of T-cell reconstitution after alpha-beta-depleted transplantation in children (dated by TCRdb to the mid-2010s). Library prep was done by PCR. TCRdb lists the instrument as Illumina HiSeq 2500. Molecular barcoding was employed in the preparation of TCR libraries, with unique molecular identifiers being used to normalize TCRbeta repertoire quantification. Using fastp at Q25 and MiXCR, TCRdb reprocessed the public reads and kept productive beta chains. Every distinct CDR3 protein forms one entry, paired with its most common genes and DNA. In this sample the table shows about 250,000 distinct CDR3 sequences, around 25% of which occur a single time. The ten largest clones add up to roughly 5% of the sample. The sample's treatment or condition label, in plain terms: allogeneic hematopoietic cell transplantation with graft depleted of TCRalphabeta T cells and CD19 B cells.

The sequenced sample was PBMCs, mostly from graft donor cells, obtained 360 days after TCRalphabeta/CD19-depleted stem cell transplant. Receptors were obtained from a female patient aged 2-15 years who had a stem cell transplant for congenital amegakaryocytic thrombocytopenia, so the T cells may come from the graft donor.

The chain has TRBV19 and TRBJ2-1, with 11 bases fitting TRBD2. This CDR3 region has 15 residues. Germline V gene lookup returns CDR1 LNHDA and CDR2 SQIVND (reference sequence). With 6 bases clipped from V and 7 bases from J, the junction kept 8 bases outside the gene matches. The CDR3 nucleotides are TGTGCCAGTAGAGTTACTAGCGGGAGTTGGAATGAGCAGTTCTTC. This encodes CASRVTSGSWNEQFF. Full variable domain (remainder filled in from reference TRBV19 and TRBJ2-1): DGGITQSPKYLFRKEGQNVTLSCEQNLNHDAMYWYRQDPGQGLRLIYYSQIVNDFQKGDIAEGYSVSREKKESFPLTVTSAQKNPTAFYLCASRVTSGSWNEQFFGPGTRLTVL.

This chain links TRBV20-1 with TRBJ2-7; D unresolved. CDR1 is DFQATT, CDR2 SNEGSKA, per germline (reference sequence). Trimming shortened V by 6 bases and J by 3 bases, and 15 bases separated the two germline ends. The CDR3 extends over 13 amino acids. In nucleotides, the CDR3 is TGCAGTGCCCGAAGTAGGTCAGGCTACGAGCAGTACTTC. It specifies CSARSRSGYEQYF.

The chain recombines TRBV12-3 or TRBV12-4 with TRBJ2-7; 11 bases fit TRBD2. V was clipped by 6 bases and J by 4 bases; unmatched bases: 5. The CDR3 length is 14 residues. CDR3 DNA sequence: TGTGCCAGCAGGGGGACTAGCGGTGCGTACGAGCAGTACTTC. As protein: CASRGTSGAYEQYF.

This clonotype was found a few times. The chain is built from TRBV18 and TRBJ2-3, with unresolved D. This CDR3 has 15 residues. V lost 2 bases and J lost 0, with 9 bases in between. CDR1 and CDR2 from the germline V gene are KGHSH and LQKENI. The CDR3 nucleotides are TGTGCCAGCTCACCAGGTTTCGGTAGCACAGATACGCAGTATTTT. It codes for CASSPGFGSTDTQYF.

The V and J genes are TRBV2 and TRBJ2-3; D gene unclear. Germline V gene lookup returns CDR1 SNHLY and CDR2 FYNNEI. This CDR3 is 17 amino acids long. The V end lost 1 base, the J end lost 4 bases, and 18 bases lay between the germline ends. CDR3 loop: CASSEGVWALSPDTQYF. The CDR3 coding sequence is TGTGCCAGCAGTGAAGGGGTTTGGGCCCTCTCCCCAGATACGCAGTATTTT.

This clonotype has only a few counts. The rearrangement uses TRBV7-9 and TRBJ2-4, with D perhaps being TRBD1 or TRBD2 (6 bases each). This CDR3 has 15 residues. The V end was cut by 5 bases, the J end by 8 bases, with 19 bases between. The germline gives CDR1 SEHNR, CDR2 FQNEAQ (reference sequence). The CDR3 coding sequence is TGTGCCAGCAGCCACCCCTGGAGGGGGTCGGACATTCAGTACTTC. It yields the protein CASSHPWRGSDIQYF. Drawing the rest from reference TRBV7-9 and TRBJ2-4, the complete variable domain is DTGVSQNPRHKITKRGQNVTFRCDPISEHNRLYWYRQTLGQGPEFLTYFQNEAQLEKSRLLSDRFSAERPKGSFSTLEIQRTEQGDSAMYLCASSHPWRGSDIQYFGAGTRLSVL.

As for this clonotype: The junction departs from the called germline gene at one end, perhaps through a read error. The J gene is TRBJ2-1, the V gene TRBV7-2, with 7 nucleotides matching TRBD2. The germline V gene has CDR1 SGHTA and CDR2 FQGNSA. The CDR3 has 16 amino acids. CDR3 sequence: CASRLASGGSYNEQFF. Here the CDR3 DNA reads TGTGCCAGCAGGTTAGCTAGCGGTGGGAGCTACAATGAGCAGTTCTTC.

This clonotype was seen more than once but under ten times. This chain links TRBV6-1 with TRBJ2-7; TRBD2 matches at 12 bases. Germline V CDR1 and CDR2: MNHNS, SASEGT. Unmatched junction bases numbered 3, after V lost 1 base and J lost 2 bases. The CDR3 contains 16 residues. CDR3 bases: TGTGCCAGCAGTGAAGAGGCTAGCGGGGGGGCCTACGAGCAGTACTTC. The encoded protein is CASSEEASGGAYEQYF.

The V call is TRBV5-1, the J call TRBJ2-5; 7 bases are a match to TRBD1. Germline V gene data show CDR1 as SGHRS and CDR2 as YFSETQ. CDR3 length equals 15 residues. V dropped 4 bases and J dropped 5; count of bases not matched to a gene: 11. CDR3 sequence: CASSPEDRKFETQYF. CDR3 nucleotides: TGCGCCAGCAGCCCGGAGGACAGGAAGTTTGAGACCCAGTACTTC.

This clonotype occurred many times. This chain links TRBV20-1 with TRBJ2-7; D ambiguous. CDR1 is DFQATT and CDR2 is SNEGSKA in the germline V gene (reference sequence). This CDR3 spans 15 amino acids. The V and J ends lost 0 bases and 2 bases respectively, with 14 bases between them. This CDR3 is CSARDEERTPYEQYF. CDR3 DNA: TGCAGTGCTAGAGACGAAGAAAGAACCCCCTACGAGCAGTACTTC.